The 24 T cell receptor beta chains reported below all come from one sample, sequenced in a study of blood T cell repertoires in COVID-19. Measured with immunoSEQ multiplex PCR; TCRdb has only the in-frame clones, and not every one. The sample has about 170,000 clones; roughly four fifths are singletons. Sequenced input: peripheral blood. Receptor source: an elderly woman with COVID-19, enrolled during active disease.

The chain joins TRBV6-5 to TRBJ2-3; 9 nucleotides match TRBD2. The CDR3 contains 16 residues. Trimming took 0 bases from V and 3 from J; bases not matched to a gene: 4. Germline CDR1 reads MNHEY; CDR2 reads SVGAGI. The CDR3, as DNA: TGTGCCAGCAGTTACTCGCCACTAGCGGGTACAGATACGCAGTATTTT. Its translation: CASSYSPLAGTDTQYF.

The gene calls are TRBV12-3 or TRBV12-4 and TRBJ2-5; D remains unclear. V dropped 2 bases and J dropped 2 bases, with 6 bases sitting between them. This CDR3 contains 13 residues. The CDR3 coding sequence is TGTGCCAGCAGTTTATACAGTCAAGAGACCCAGTACTTC. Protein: CASSLYSQETQYF.

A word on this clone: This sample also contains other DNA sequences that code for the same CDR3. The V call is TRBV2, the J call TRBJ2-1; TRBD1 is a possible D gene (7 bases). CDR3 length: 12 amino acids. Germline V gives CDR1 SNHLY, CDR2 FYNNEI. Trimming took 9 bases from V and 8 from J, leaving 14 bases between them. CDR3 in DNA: TGTGCCAGTAGGGGGCGCGGGGATGAGCAGTTCTTC. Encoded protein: CASRGRGDEQFF.

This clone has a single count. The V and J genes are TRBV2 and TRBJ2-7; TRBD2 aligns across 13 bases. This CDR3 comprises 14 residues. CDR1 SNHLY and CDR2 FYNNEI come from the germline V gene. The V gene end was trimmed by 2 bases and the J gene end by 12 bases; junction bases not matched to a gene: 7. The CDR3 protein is CASSESTSGGGLYF. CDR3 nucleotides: TGTGCCAGCAGTGAATCTACTAGCGGGGGGGGTCTGTACTTC.

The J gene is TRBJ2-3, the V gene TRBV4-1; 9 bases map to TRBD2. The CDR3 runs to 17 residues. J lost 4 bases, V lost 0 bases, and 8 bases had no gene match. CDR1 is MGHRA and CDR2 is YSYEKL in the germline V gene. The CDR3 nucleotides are TGCGCCAGCAGCCAAGAGGTTAGCGGGAGTTTCCCAGATACGCAGTATTTT. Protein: CASSQEVSGSFPDTQYF.

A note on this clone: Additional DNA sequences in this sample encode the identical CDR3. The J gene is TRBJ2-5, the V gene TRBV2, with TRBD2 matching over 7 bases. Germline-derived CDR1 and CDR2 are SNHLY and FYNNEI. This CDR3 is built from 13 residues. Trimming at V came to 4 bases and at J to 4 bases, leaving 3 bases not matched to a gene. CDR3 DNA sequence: TGTGCCAGCAGTGGGCTAGCGGCAGAGACCCAGTACTTC. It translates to CASSGLAAETQYF.

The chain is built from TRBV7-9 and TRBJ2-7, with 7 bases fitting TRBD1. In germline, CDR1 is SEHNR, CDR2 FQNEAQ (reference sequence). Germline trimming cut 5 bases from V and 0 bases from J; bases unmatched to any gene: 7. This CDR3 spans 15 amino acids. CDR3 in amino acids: CASSPRQGHSYEQYF. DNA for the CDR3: TGTGCCAGCAGCCCACGACAGGGCCACTCCTACGAGCAGTACTTC.

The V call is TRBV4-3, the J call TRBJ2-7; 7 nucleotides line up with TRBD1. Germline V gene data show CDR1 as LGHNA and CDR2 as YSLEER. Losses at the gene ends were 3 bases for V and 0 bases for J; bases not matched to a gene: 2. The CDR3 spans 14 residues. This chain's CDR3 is CASSHRTGSYEQYF. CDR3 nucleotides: TGCGCCAGCAGCCACCGGACAGGCTCCTACGAGCAGTACTTC.

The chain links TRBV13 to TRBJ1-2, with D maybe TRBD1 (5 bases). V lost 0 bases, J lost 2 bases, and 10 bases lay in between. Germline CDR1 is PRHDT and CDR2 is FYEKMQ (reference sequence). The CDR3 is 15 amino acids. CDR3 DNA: TGTGCCAGCAGCTTAGGTGACAGTCTCAACTATGGCTACACCTTC. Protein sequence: CASSLGDSLNYGYTF.

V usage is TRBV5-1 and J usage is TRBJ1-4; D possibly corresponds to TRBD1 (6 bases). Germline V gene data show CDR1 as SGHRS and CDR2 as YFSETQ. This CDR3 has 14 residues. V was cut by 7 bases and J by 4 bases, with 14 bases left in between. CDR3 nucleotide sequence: TGCGCCAGCGGCCGGGACACAGTTAATGAAAAACTGTTTTTT. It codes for CASGRDTVNEKLFF.

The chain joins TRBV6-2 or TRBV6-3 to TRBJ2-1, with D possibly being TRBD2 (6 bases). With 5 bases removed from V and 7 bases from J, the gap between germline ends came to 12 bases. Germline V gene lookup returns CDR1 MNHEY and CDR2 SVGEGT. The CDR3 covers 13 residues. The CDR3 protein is CASSGTYGNEQFF. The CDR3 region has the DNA TGTGCCAGCAGTGGGACTTATGGGAATGAGCAGTTCTTC.

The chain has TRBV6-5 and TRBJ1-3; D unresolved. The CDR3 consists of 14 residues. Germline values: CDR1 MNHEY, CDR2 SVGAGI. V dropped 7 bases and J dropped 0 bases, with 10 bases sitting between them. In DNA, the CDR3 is TGTGCCAGCAAATTAGTATTCTCTGGAAACACCATATATTTT. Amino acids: CASKLVFSGNTIYF.

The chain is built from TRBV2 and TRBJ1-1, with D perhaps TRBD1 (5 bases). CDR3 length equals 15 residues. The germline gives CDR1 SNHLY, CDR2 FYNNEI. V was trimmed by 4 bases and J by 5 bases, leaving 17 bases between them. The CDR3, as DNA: TGTGCCAGCAGTGCTGTCTTGGGGGGTTGGACTGAAGCTTTCTTT. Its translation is CASSAVLGGWTEAFF. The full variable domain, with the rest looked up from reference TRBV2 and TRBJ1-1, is EPEVTQTPSHQVTQMGQEVILRCVPISNHLYFYWYRQILGQKVEFLVSFYNNEISEKSEIFDDQFSVERPDGSNFTLKIRSTKLEDSAMYFCASSAVLGGWTEAFFGQGTRLTVV.

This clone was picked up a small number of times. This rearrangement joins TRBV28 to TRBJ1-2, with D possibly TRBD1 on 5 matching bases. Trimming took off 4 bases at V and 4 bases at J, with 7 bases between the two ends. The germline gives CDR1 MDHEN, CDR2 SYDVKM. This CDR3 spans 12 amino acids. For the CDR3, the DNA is TGTGCCAGCAGTTCAGGGATCTATGGCTACACCTTC. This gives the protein CASSSGIYGYTF.

The CDR3, as DNA: TGTGCCAGCAGTTTTGTGCGTGAAGCTTTCTTT. This gives the protein CASSFVREAFF. The rearrangement uses TRBV28 and TRBJ1-1; D is unresolved. CDR3 length: 11 residues. Per the germline V gene, CDR1 is MDHEN and CDR2 is SYDVKM. Trimming pared 3 bases from V and 7 bases from J, leaving 6 bases between.

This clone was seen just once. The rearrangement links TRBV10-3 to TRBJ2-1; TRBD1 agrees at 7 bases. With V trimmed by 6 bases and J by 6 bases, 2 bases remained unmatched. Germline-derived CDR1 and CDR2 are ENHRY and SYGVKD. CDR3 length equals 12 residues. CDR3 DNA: TGTGCCATCAGGGGGACAGTCAATGAGCAGTTCTTC. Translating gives CAIRGTVNEQFF.

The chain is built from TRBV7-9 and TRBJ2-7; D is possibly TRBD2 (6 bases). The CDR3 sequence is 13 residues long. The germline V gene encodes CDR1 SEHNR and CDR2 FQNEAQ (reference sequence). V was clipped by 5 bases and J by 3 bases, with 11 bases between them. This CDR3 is CASSPGTYYEQYF. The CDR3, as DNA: TGTGCCAGCAGCCCAGGGACTTACTACGAGCAGTACTTC.

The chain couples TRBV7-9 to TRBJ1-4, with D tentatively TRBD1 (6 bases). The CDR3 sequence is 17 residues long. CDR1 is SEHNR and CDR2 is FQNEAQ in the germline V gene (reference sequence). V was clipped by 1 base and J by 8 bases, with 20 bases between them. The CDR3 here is CASSLGPGAAQREKLFF. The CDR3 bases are TGTGCCAGCAGCTTAGGCCCAGGGGCGGCTCAAAGAGAAAAACTGTTTTTT.

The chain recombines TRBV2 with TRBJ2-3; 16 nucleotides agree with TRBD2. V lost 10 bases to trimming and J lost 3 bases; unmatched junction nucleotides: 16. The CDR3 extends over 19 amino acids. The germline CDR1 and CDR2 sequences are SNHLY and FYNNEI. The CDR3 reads CANRLSGTSGGAWTDTQYF. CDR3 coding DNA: TGTGCCAACCGACTTTCCGGGACTAGCGGGGGGGCCTGGACAGATACGCAGTATTTT.

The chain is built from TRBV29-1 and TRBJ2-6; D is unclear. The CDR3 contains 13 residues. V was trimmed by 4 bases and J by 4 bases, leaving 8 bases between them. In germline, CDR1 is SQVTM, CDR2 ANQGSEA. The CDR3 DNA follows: TGCAGCGTTGCCAGAACGGGGGCCAACGTCCTGACTTTC. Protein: CSVARTGANVLTF. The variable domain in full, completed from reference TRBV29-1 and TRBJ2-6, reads SAVISQKPSRDICQRGTSLTIQCQVDSQVTMMFWYRQQPGQSLTLIATANQGSEATYESGFVIDKFPISRPNLTFSTLTVSNMSPEDSSIYLCSVARTGANVLTFGAGSRLTVL.

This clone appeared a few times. The CDR3 DNA follows: TGTGCCAGCTCACCGACGACACAGAACACTGAAGCTTTCTTT. The encoded protein is CASSPTTQNTEAFF. V is TRBV18 and J is TRBJ1-1, with unresolved D. V lost 3 bases and J 1 base, leaving 9 bases between the germline ends. This CDR3 spans 14 amino acids. Germline V gene data show CDR1 as KGHSH and CDR2 as LQKENI.

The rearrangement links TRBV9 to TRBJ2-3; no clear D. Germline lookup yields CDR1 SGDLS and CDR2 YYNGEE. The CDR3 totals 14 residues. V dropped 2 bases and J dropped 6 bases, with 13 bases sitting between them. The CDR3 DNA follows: TGTGCCAGCAGCGTCGTAGATAGCCGGGATACGCAGTATTTT. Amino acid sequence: CASSVVDSRDTQYF.

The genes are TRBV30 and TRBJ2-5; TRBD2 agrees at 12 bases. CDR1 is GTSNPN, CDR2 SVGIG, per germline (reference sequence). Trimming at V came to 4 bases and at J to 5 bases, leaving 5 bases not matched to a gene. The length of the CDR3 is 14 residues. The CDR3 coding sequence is TGTGCCTGGACTAGCGGGGGGGCCTGGGAGACCCAGTACTTC. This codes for CAWTSGGAWETQYF.

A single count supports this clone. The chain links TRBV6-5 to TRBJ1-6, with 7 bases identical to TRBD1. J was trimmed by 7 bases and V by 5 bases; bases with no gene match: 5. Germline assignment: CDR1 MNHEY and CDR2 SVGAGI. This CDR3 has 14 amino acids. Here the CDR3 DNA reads TGTGCCAGCAGTACCGGGACAGACAATTCACCCCTCCACTTT. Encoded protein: CASSTGTDNSPLHF.